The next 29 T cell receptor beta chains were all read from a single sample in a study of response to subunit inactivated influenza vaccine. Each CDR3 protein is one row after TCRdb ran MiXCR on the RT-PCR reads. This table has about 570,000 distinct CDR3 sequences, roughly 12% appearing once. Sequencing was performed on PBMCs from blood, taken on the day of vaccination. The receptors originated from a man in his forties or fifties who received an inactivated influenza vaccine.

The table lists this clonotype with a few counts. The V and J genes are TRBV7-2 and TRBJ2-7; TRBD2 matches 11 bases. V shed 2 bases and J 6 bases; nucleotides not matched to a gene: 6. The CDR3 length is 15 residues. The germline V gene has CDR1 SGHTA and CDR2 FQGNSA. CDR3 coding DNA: TGTGCCAGCAGCTTAACTAGCGGGGGACTGGGCGAGCAGTACTTC. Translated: CASSLTSGGLGEQYF. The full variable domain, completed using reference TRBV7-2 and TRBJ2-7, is GAGVSQSPSNKVTEKGKDVELRCDPISGHTALYWYRQSLGQGLEFLIYFQGNSAPDKSGLPSDRFSAERTGGSVSTLTIQRTQQEDSAVYLCASSLTSGGLGEQYFGPGTRLTVT.

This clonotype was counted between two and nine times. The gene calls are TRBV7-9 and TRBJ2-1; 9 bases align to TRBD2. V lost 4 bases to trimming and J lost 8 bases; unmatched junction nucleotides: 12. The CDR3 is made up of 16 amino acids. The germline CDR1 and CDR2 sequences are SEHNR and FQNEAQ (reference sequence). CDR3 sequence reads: CASSSGRTSVTDEQFF. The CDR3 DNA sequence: TGTGCCAGCAGCTCCGGAAGGACTAGCGTGACGGATGAGCAGTTCTTC.

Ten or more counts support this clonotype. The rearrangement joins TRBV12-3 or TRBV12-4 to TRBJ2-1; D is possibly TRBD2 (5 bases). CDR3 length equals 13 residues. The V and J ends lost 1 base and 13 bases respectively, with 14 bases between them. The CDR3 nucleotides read TGTGCCAGCAGTTTAGTCCCGAATACGGGACAGTTCTTC. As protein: CASSLVPNTGQFF.

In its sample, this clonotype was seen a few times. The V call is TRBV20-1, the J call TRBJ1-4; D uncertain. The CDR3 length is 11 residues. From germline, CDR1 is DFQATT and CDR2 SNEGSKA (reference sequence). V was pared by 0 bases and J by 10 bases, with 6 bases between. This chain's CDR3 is CSARDVGKLFF. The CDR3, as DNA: TGCAGTGCTAGAGATGTGGGAAAACTGTTTTTT.

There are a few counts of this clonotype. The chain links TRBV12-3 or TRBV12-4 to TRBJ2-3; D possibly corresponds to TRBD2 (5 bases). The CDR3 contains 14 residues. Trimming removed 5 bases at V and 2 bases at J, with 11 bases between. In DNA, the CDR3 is TGTGCCAGCAGTCCCGGGGTGAACACAGATACGCAGTATTTT. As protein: CASSPGVNTDTQYF.

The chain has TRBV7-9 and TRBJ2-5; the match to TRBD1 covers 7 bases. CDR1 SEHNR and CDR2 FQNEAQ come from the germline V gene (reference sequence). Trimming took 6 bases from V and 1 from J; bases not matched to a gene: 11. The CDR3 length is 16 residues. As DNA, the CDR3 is TGTGCCAGCAGTTTCCGGGACAGAGCACTCCAAGAGACCCAGTACTTC. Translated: CASSFRDRALQETQYF.

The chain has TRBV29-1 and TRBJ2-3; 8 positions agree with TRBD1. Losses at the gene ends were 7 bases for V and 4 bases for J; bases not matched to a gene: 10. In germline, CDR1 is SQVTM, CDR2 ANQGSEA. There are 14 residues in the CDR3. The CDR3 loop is CSARPGGESDTQYF. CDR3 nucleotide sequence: TGCAGCGCACGACCAGGGGGCGAATCAGATACGCAGTATTTT.

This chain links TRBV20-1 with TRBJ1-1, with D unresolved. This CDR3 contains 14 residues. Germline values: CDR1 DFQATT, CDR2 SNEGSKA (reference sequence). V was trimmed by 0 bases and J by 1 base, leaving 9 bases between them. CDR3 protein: CSARDALGNTEAFF. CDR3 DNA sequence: TGCAGTGCTAGAGACGCCCTGGGGAACACTGAAGCTTTCTTT.

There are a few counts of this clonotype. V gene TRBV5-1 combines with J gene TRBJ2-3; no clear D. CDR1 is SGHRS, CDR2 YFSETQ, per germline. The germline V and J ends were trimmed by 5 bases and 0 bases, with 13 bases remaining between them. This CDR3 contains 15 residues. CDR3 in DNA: TGCGCCAGCAGGTATGGCGTGGACAGCACAGATACGCAGTATTTT. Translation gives CASRYGVDSTDTQYF.

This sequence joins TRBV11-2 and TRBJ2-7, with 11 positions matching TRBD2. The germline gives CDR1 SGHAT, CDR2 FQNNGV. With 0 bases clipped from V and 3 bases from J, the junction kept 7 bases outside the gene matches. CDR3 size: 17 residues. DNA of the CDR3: TGTGCCAGCAGCTTAGAGGCTAGCGGGAGGTATCGCTACGAGCAGTACTTC. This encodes CASSLEASGRYRYEQYF.

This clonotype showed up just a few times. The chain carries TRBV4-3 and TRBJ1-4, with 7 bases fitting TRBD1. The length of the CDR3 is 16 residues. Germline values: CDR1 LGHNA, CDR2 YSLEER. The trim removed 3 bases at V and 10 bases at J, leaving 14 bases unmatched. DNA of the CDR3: TGCGCCAGCAGCCATAGCGGGGGGACAGCCTTCAGAAAACTGTTTTTT. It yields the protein CASSHSGGTAFRKLFF.

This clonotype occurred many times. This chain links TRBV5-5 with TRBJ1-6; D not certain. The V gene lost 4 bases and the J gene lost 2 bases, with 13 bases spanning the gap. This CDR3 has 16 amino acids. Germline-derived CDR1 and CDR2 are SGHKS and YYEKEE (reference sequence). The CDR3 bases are TGTGCCAGCAGCCCGGGCGGTTTTACCTATAATTCACCCCTCCACTTT. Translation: CASSPGGFTYNSPLHF.

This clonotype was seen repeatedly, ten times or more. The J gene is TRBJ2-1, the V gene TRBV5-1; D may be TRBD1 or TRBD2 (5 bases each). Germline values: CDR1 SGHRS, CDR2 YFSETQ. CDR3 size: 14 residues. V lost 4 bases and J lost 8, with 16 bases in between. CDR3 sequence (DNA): TGCGCCAGCAGCCTAACGGGGCAGTGGGATGAGCAGTTCTTC. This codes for CASSLTGQWDEQFF.

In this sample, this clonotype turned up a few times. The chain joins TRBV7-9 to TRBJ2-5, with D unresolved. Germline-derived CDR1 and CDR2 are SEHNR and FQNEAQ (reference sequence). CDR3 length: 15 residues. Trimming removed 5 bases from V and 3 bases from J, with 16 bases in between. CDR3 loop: CASSPRNLIKETQYF. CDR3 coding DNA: TGTGCCAGCAGCCCCCGGAACTTAATTAAAGAGACCCAGTACTTC.

The CDR3 sequence: CASSLGGQGFRGYTF. CDR3 sequence (DNA): TGTGCCAGCAGTTTAGGGGGACAGGGGTTCCGCGGCTACACCTTC. V and J are TRBV12-3 or TRBV12-4 and TRBJ1-2; TRBD1 aligns across 10 bases. Germline trimming cut 1 base from V and 8 bases from J; bases unmatched to any gene: 7. The CDR3 loop spans 15 amino acids.

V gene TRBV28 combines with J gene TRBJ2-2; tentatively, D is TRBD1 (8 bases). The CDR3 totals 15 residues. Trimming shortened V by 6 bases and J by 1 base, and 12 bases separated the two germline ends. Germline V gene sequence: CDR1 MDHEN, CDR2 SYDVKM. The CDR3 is CASRRGTGNTGELFF. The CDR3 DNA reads TGTGCCAGCAGGCGGGGGACAGGGAACACCGGGGAGCTGTTTTTT.

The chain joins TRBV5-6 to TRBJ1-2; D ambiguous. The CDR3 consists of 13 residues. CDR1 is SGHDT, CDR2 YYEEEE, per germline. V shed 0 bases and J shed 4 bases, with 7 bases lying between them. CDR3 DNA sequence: TGTGCCAGCAGCTTGGAAAGTCCCTATGGCTACACCTTC. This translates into CASSLESPYGYTF.

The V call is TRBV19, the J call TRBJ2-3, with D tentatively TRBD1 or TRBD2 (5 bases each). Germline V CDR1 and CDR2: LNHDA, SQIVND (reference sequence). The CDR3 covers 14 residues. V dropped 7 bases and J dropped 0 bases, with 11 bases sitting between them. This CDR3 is CASKRGASTDTQYF. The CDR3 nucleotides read TGTGCCAGTAAAAGGGGAGCTAGCACAGATACGCAGTATTTT.

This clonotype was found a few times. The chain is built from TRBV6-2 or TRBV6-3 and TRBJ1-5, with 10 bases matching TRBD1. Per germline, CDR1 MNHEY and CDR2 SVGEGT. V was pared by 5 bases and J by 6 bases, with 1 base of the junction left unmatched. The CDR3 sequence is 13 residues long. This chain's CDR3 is CASSRTGGQPQHF. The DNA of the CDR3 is TGTGCCAGCAGTAGGACAGGGGGTCAGCCCCAGCATTTT.

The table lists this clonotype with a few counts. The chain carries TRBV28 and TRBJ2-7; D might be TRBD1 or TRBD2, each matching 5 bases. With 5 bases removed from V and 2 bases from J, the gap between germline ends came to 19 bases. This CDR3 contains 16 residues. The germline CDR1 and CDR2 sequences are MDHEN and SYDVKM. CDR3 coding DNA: TGTGCCAGCAGTACTCCGGGACCCCCCCTTCCCTACGAGCAGTACTTC. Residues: CASSTPGPPLPYEQYF.

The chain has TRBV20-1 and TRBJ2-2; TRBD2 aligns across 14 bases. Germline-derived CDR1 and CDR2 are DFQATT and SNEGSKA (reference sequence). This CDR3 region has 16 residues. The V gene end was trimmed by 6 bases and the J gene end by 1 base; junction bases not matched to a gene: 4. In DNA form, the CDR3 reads TGCAGTGCGAGGACTAGCGGGGGGTGGAACACCGGGGAGCTGTTTTTT. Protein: CSARTSGGWNTGELFF.

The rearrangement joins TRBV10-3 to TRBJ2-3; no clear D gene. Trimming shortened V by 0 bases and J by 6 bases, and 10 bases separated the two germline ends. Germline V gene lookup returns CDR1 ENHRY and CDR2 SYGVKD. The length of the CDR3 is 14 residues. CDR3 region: CAISESVLADTQYF. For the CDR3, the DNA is TGTGCCATCAGTGAGTCTGTCCTCGCGGATACGCAGTATTTT.

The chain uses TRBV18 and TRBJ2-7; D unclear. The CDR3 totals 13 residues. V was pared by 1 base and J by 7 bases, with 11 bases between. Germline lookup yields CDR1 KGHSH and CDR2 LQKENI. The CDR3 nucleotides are TGTGCCAGCTCACCACAAGAAAGAGGAGAGCAGTACTTC. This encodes CASSPQERGEQYF.

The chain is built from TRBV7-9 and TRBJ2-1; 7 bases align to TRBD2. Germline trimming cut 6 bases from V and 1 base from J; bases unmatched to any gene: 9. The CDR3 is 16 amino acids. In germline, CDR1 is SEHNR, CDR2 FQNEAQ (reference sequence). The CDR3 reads CASSLTAGPSYNEQFF. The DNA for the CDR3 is TGTGCCAGCAGTTTAACAGCGGGGCCTTCCTACAATGAGCAGTTCTTC.

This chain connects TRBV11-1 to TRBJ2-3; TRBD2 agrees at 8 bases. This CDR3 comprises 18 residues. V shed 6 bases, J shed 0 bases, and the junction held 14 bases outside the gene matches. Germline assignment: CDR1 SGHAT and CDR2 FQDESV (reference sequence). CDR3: CASRTSVRLARSTDTQYF. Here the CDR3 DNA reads TGTGCCAGCAGAACGTCAGTGAGACTAGCGAGAAGCACAGATACGCAGTATTTT.

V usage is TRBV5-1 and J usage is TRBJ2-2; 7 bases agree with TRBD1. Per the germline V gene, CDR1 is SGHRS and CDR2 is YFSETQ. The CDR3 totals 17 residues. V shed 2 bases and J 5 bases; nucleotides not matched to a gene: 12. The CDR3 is CASSFGVQGVGTGELFF. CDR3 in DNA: TGCGCCAGCAGCTTCGGAGTTCAGGGGGTTGGAACCGGGGAGCTGTTTTTT. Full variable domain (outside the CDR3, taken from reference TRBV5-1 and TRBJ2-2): KAGVTQTPRYLIKTRGQQVTLSCSPISGHRSVSWYQQTPGQGLQFLFEYFSETQRNKGNFPGRFSGRQFSNSRSEMNVSTLELGDSALYLCASSFGVQGVGTGELFFGEGSRLTVL.

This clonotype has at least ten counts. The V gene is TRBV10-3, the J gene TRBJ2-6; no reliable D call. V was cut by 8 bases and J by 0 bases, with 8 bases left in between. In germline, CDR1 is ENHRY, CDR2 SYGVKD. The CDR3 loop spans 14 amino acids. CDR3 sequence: CAIQVSSGANVLTF. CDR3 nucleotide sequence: TGTGCCATCCAGGTTAGCTCTGGGGCCAACGTCCTGACTTTC.

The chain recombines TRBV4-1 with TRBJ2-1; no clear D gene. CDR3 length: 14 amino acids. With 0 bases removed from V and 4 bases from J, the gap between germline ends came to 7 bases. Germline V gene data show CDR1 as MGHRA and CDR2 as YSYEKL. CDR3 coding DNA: TGCGCCAGCAGCCAAGACCCCCTATACAATGAGCAGTTCTTC. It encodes CASSQDPLYNEQFF.

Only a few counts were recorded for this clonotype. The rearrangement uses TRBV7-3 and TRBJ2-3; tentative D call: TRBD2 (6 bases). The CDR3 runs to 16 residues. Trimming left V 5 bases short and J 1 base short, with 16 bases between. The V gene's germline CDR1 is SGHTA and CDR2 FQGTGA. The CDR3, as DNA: TGTGCCAGCAGCCTTTTGGGAGGCTTCGGCACAGATACGCAGTATTTT. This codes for CASSLLGGFGTDTQYF.